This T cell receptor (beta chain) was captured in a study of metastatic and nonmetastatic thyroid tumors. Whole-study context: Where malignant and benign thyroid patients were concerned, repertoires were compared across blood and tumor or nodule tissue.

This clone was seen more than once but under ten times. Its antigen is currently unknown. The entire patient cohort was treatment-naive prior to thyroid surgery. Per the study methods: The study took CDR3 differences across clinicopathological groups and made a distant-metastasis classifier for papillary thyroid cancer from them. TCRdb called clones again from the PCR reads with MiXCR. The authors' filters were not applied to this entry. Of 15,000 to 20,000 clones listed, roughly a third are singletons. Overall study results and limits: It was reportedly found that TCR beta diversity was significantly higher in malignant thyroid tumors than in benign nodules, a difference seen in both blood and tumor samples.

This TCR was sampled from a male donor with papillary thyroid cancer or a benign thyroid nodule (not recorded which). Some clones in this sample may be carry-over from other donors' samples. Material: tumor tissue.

CDR3 region: CASSEAGTGGVYSNQPQHF. As DNA, the CDR3 is TGTGCCAGCAGCGAAGCCGGGACAGGGGGTGTTTATAGCAATCAGCCCCAGCATTTT. The V gene is TRBV28, the J gene TRBJ1-5; 11 nucleotides agree with TRBD1. The CDR3 loop spans 19 amino acids. Germline V gives CDR1 MDHEN, CDR2 SYDVKM. The V and J ends lost 6 bases and 0 bases, in that order; junction bases with no gene match: 13. Complete variable domain (other parts from reference TRBV28 and TRBJ1-5): DVKVTQSSRYLVKRTGEKVFLECVQDMDHENMFWYRQDPGLGLRLIYFSYDVKMKEKGDIPEGYSVSREKKERFSLILESASTNQTSMYLCASSEAGTGGVYSNQPQHFGDGTRLSIL.